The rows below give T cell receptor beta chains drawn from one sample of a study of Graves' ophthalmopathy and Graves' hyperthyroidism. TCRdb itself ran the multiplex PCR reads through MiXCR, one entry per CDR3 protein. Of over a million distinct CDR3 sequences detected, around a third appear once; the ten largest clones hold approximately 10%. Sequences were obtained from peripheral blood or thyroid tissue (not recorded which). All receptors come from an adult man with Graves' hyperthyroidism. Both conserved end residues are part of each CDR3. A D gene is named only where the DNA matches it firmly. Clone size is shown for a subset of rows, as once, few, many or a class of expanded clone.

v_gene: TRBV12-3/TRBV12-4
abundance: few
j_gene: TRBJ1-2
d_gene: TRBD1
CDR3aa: CASSLTGGLGGYTF
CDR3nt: TGTGCCAGCAGTTTGACAGGGGGTCTTGGCGGCTACACCTTC

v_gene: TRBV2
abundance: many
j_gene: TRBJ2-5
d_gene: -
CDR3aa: CASSEALGSRAQYF
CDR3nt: TGTGCCAGCAGTGAAGCGCTGGGCAGCAGAGCCCAGTACTTC

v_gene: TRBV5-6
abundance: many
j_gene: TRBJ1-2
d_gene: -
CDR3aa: CASSYDDYGYTF
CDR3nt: TGTGCCAGCAGCTACGACGACTATGGCTACACCTTC

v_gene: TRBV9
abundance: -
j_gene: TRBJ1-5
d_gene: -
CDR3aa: CASSVGQGFNQPQHF
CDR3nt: TGTGCCAGCAGCGTAGGGCAGGGTTTTAATCAGCCCCAGCATTTT

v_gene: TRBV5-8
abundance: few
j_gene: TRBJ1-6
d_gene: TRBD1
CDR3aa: CASSRDRKSSYNSPLHF
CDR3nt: TGTGCCAGCAGCCGGGACAGGAAAAGCTCCTATAATTCACCCCTCCACTTT

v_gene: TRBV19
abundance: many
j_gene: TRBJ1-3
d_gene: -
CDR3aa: CASTAGNTIYF
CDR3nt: TGTGCCAGTACCGCTGGAAACACCATATATTTT

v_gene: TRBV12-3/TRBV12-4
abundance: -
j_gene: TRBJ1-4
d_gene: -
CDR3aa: CASSPPGSSLFF
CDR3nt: TGTGCCAGCAGTCCTCCGGGCAGCAGTCTGTTTTTT

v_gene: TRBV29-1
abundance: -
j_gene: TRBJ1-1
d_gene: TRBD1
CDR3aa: CSVRTGAAGGNTEAFF
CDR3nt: TGCAGCGTCCGGACAGGGGCGGCCGGGGGCAACACTGAAGCTTTCTTT

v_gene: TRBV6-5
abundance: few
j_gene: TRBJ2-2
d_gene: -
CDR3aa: CASSYSLLTGELFF
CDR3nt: TGTGCCAGCAGTTACTCCTTACTCACCGGGGAGCTGTTTTTT

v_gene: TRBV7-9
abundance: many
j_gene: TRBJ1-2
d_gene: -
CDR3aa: CASSFRDGIGGYTF
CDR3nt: TGTGCCAGCAGCTTTCGGGACGGAATAGGTGGCTACACCTTC

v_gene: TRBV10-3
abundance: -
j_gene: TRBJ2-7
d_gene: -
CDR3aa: CAIRAGAGPGQIYEQYF
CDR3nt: TGTGCCATCAGGGCGGGGGCGGGACCCGGACAGATCTACGAGCAGTACTTC

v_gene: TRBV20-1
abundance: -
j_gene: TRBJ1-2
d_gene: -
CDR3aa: CSASLRYGYTF
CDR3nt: TGCAGTGCTAGTCTTCGCTATGGCTACACCTTC

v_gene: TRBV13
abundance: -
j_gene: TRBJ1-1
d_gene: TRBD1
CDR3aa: CASSLSTGTGYRNTEAFF
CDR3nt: TGTGCCAGCAGCTTATCCACTGGGACAGGTTATCGGAACACTGAAGCTTTCTTT

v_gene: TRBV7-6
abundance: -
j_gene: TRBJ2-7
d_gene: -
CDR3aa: CASSSGATSSYEQYF
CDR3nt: TGTGCCAGCAGCTCAGGCGCTACGAGCTCCTACGAGCAGTACTTC

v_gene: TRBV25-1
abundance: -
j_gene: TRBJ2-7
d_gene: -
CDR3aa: CASSEGAQEQYF
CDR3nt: TGTGCCAGCAGTGAGGGGGCACAAGAGCAGTACTTC

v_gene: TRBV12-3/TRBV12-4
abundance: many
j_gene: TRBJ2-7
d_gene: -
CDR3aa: CASSLGGTYEQYF
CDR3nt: TGTGCCAGCAGCCTCGGGGGTACCTACGAGCAGTACTTC

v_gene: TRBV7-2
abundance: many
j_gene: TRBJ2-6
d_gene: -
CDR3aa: CASSSKFGANVLTF
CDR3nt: TGTGCCAGCAGCTCAAAATTCGGGGCCAACGTCCTGACTTTC

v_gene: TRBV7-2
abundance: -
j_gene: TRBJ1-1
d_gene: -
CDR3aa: CASSLVGIGAGAEAFF
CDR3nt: TGTGCCAGCAGCTTAGTTGGGATAGGGGCTGGCGCTGAAGCTTTCTTT

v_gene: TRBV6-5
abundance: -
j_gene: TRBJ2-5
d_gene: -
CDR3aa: CASSALNLQETQYF
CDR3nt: TGTGCCAGCAGTGCACTGAATCTCCAAGAGACCCAGTACTTC

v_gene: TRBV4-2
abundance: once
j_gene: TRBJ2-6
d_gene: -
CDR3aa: CASSLLGRPEAF
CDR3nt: TGTGCCAGCAGCTTGTTGGGGAGGCCTGAAGCTTTC

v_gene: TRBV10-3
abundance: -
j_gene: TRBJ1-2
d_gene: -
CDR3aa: CAISGPLDGEGYTF
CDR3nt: TGTGCCATCAGCGGCCCTCTCGATGGGGAAGGCTACACCTTC

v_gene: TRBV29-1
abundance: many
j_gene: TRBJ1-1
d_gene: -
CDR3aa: CSVEESTGRVEAFF
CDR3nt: TGCAGCGTTGAAGAAAGTACAGGGCGCGTTGAAGCTTTCTTT

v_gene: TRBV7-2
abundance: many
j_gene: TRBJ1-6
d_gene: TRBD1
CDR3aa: CASSPGGWVNSPLHF
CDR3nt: TGTGCCAGCAGCCCAGGGGGGTGGGTTAATTCACCCCTCCACTTT

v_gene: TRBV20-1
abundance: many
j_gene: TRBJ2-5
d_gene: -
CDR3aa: CSATLDAAETQYF
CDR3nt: TGCAGTGCAACACTAGATGCGGCCGAGACCCAGTACTTC

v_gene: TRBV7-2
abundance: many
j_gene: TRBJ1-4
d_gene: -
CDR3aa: CASSPGLGEKLFF
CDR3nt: TGTGCCAGCAGCCCCGGGCTGGGGGAAAAACTGTTTTTT

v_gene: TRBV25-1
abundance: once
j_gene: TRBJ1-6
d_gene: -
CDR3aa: CASQDGPTGRNSPLHF
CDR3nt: TGTGCCAGCCAAGATGGGCCCACAGGGAGGAATTCACCCCTCCACTTT

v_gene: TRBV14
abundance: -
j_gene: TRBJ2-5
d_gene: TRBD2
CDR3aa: CASSQDQGRGLMETQYF
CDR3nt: TGTGCCAGCAGCCAAGATCAAGGGAGGGGACTTATGGAGACCCAGTACTTC

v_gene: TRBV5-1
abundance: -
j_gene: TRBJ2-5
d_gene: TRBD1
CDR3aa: CASSVPGQETQYF
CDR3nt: TGCGCCAGCAGCGTACCGGGACAGGAGACCCAGTACTTC

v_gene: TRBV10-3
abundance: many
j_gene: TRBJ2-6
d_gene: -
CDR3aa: CAITAGQGNSGANVLTF
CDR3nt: TGTGCCATCACCGCGGGGCAGGGAAACTCTGGGGCCAACGTCCTGACTTTC

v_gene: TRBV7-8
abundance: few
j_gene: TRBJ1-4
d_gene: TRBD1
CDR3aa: CASSLTGGAFNEKLFF
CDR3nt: TGTGCCAGCAGCTTGACAGGGGGCGCTTTTAATGAAAAACTGTTTTTT

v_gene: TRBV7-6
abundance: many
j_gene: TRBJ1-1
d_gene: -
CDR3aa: CASSSGVGDTEAFF
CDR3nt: TGTGCCAGCAGCTCAGGGGTGGGGGACACTGAAGCTTTCTTT

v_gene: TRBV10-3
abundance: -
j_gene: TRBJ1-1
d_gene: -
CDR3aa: CASSYPTKGTEAFF
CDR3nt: TGTGCCAGCAGTTACCCCACGAAAGGGACTGAAGCTTTCTTT

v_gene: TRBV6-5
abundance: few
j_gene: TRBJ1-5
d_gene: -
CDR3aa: CASSPRPLLGQPQHF
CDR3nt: TGTGCCAGCAGTCCTCGTCCCCTATTGGGGCAGCCCCAGCATTTT

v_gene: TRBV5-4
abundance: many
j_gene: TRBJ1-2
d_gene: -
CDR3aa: CATTLANYGYTF
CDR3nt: TGTGCCACCACCCTAGCTAACTATGGCTACACCTTC

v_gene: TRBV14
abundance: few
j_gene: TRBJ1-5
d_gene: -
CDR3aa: CASSQAGNSQPQHF
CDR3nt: TGTGCCAGCAGCCAAGCAGGGAATAGTCAGCCCCAGCATTTT

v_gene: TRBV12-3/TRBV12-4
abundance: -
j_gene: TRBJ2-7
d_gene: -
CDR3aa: CASSPHTHEQYF
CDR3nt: TGTGCCAGCAGTCCCCATACCCACGAGCAGTACTTC

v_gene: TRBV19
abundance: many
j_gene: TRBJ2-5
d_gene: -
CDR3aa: CASSSRTGGRETQYF
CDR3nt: TGTGCCAGTAGTAGCCGGACTGGGGGCCGAGAGACCCAGTACTTC

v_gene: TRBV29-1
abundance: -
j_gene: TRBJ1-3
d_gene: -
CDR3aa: CSVFGGMGSFGNTIYF
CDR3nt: TGCAGCGTTTTCGGGGGCATGGGCAGCTTCGGAAACACCATATATTTT

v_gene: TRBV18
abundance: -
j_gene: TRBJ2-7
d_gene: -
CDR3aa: CASSPPGQEHEQYF
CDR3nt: TGTGCCAGCTCACCACCGGGGCAGGAGCACGAGCAGTACTTC

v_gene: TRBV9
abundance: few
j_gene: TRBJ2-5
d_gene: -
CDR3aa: CASSVRGRGGETQYF
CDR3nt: TGTGCCAGCAGCGTGAGAGGCAGGGGTGGAGAGACCCAGTACTTC

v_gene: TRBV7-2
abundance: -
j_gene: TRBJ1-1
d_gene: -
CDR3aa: CASSLTDNTEAFF
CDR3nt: TGTGCCAGCAGTTTGACAGATAACACTGAAGCTTTCTTT

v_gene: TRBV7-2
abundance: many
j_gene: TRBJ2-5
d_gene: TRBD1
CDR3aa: CASSSSRPGQGETQYF
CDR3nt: TGTGCCAGCAGCTCTTCAAGACCGGGACAGGGAGAGACCCAGTACTTC

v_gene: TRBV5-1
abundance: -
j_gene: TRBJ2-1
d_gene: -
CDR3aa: CASSLGPGDYNEQFF
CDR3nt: TGCGCCAGCAGCTTGGGCCCGGGGGACTACAATGAGCAGTTCTTC

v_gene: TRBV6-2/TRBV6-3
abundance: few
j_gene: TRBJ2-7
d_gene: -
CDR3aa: CASSYPGATYEQYF
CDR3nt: TGTGCCAGCAGTTACCCGGGGGCTACCTACGAGCAGTACTTC

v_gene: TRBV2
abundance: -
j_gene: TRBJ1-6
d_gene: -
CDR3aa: CASRGRDLTEPLHF
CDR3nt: TGTGCCAGCAGGGGACGCGACCTAACTGAACCCCTCCACTTT

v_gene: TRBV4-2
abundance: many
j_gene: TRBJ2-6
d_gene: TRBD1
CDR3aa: CASSQGQGLSGANVLTF
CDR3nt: TGTGCCAGCAGCCAGGGACAGGGACTCTCTGGGGCCAACGTCCTGACTTTC

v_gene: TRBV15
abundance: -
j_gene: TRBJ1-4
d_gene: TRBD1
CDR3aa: CATRRQGANEKLFF
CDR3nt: TGTGCCACCCGTCGACAGGGGGCTAATGAAAAACTGTTTTTT

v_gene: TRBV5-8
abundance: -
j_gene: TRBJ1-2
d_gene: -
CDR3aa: CASSTRGAGTNYGYTF
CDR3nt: TGTGCCAGCAGCACCCGGGGGGCGGGAACGAACTATGGCTACACCTTC

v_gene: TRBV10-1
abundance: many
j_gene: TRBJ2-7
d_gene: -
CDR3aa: CASSDGGGTYF
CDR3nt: TGCGCCAGCAGTGATGGAGGGGGAACGTACTTC

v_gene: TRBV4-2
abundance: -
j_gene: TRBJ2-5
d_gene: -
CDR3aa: CASSQETGEETQYF
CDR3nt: TGTGCCAGCAGCCAAGAGACAGGAGAAGAGACCCAGTACTTC